This T cell receptor beta chain was found in a study of Ad26.COV2.S vaccination and SARS-CoV-2 variants. Germline loops: CDR1 MNHEY, CDR2 SVGAGI. The CDR3 is 13 residues long. V lost 6 bases to trimming and J lost 6 bases, with 12 bases between them. The treatment was: around 19 received Ad26.COV2.S at low or high dose, single or two shots; about 5 received placebo; per-sample allocation not given. Collection of samples fell on day 63 after the first vaccine or placebo injection. It was an adult aged 18-55 years in Boston who was the donor. An Ad26 vector expressing Wuhan-strain SARS-CoV-2 spike constituted the vaccine. Assay used: immunoSEQ multiplex PCR; TCRdb lists only in-frame clones, some missing. Among fewer than 400,000 clones, around 90% were seen once, and the ten largest hold roughly 6%.

The material was peripheral blood, obtained in a trial of Ad26.COV2.S vaccine versus placebo. The receptor was derived from a person aged 18-65 years who received the Ad26.COV2.S COVID-19 vaccine or a placebo. The chain has TRBV6-5 and TRBJ1-5; unclear D gene. CDR3 bases: TGTGCCAGCAGGGCCGCCGACCCTCAGCCCCAGCATTTT. Encoded protein: CASRAADPQPQHF.